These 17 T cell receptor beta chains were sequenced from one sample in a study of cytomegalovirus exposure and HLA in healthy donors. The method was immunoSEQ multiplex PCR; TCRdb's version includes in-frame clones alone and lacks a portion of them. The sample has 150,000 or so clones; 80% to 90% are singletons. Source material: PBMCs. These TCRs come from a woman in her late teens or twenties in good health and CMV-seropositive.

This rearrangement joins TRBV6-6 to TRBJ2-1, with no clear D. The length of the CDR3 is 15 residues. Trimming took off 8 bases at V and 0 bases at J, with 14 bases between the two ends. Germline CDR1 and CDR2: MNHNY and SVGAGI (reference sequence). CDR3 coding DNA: TGTGCCAGCGGTTCCCGTTCTCTCTCCTACAATGAGCAGTTCTTC. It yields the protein CASGSRSLSYNEQFF.

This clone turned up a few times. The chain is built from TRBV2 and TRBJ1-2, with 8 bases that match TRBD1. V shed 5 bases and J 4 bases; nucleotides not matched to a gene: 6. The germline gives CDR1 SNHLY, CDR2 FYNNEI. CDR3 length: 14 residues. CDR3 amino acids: CASSRDRNSYGYTF. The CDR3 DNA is TGTGCCAGCAGTCGGGACAGGAATTCCTATGGCTACACCTTC.

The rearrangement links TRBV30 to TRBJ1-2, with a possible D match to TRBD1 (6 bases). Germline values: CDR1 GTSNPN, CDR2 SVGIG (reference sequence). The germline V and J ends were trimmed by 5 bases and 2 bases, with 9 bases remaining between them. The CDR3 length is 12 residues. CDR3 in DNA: TGTGCCTGGGGGGACAAGAACTATGGCTACACCTTC. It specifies CAWGDKNYGYTF.

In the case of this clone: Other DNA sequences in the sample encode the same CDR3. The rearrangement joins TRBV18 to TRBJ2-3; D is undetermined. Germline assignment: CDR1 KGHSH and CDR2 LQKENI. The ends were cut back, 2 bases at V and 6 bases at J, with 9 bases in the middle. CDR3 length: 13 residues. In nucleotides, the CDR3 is TGTGCCAGCTCACCATCAGGCTTGGATACGCAGTATTTT. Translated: CASSPSGLDTQYF.

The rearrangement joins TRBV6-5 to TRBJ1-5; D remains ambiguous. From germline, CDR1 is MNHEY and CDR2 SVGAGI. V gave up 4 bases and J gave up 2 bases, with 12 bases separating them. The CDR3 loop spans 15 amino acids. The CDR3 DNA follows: TGTGCCAGCAGTTTACGAGTTTTGGGCAATCAGCCCCAGCATTTT. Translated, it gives CASSLRVLGNQPQHF.

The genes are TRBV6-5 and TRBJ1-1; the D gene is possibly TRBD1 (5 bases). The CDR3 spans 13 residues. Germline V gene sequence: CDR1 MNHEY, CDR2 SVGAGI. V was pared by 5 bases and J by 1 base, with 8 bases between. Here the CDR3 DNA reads TGTGCCAGCAGTGGAAGGGGGAACACTGAAGCTTTCTTT. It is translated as CASSGRGNTEAFF.

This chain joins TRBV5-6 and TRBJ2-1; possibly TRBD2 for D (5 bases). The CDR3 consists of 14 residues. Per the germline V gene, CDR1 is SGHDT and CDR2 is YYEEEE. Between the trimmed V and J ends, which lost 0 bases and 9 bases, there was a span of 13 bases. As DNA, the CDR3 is TGTGCCAGCAGCTTGGGGACGGGGTTGGGTGAGCAGTTCTTC. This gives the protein CASSLGTGLGEQFF.

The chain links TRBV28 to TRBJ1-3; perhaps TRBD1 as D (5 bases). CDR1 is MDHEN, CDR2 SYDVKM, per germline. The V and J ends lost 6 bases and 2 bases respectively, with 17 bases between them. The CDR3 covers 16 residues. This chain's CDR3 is CASSRSPTDTGNTIYF. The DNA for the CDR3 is TGTGCCAGCAGCCGTAGCCCGACAGATACTGGAAACACCATATATTTT.

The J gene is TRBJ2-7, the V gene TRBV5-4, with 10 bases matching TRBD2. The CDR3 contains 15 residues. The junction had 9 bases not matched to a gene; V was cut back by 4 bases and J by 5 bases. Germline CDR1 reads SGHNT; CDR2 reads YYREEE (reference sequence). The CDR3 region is CASSDSGGARDEQYF. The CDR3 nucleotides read TGTGCCAGCAGCGACAGCGGGGGGGCCCGGGACGAGCAGTACTTC.

The DNA of the CDR3 is TGTGCCAGCAGCCGTACGAGCGGTGGGAGCTCCTACGAGCAGTACTTC. Translated, it gives CASSRTSGGSSYEQYF. The chain is built from TRBV14 and TRBJ2-7, with D possibly TRBD2 on 5 matching bases. CDR1 and CDR2 (germline): SGHDN, FVKESK. V lost 4 bases, J lost 0 bases, and 16 bases lay in between. The CDR3 is made up of 16 amino acids.

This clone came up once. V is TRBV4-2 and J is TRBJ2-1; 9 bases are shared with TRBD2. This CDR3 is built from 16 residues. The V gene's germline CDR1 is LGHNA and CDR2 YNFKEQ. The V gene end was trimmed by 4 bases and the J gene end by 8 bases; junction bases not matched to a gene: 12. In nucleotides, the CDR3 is TGTGCCAGCAGCCCTACGTACGGCGGGGGGGCGGATGAGCAGTTCTTC. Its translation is CASSPTYGGGADEQFF.

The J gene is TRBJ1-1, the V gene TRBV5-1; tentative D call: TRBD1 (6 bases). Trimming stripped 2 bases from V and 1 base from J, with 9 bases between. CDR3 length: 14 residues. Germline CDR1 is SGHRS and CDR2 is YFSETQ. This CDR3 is CASSLPGQNTEAFF. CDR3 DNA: TGCGCCAGCAGCTTACCGGGACAGAACACTGAAGCTTTCTTT.

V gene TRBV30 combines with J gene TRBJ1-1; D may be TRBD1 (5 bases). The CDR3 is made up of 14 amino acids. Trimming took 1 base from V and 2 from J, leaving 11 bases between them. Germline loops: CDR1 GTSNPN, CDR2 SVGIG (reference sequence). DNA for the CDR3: TGTGCCTGGAGTGCGGTAAGGGGAAACACTGAAGCTTTCTTT. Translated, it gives CAWSAVRGNTEAFF.

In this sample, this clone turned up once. Here the CDR3 reads CASSLSSGGREKLFF. The CDR3, as DNA: TGCGCCAGCAGCTTATCCTCCGGAGGGCGAGAAAAACTGTTTTTT. The chain is built from TRBV5-1 and TRBJ1-4; the D is unclear. V lost 2 bases to trimming and J lost 8 bases, with 16 bases between them. This CDR3 has 15 amino acids. Per the germline V gene, CDR1 is SGHRS and CDR2 is YFSETQ.

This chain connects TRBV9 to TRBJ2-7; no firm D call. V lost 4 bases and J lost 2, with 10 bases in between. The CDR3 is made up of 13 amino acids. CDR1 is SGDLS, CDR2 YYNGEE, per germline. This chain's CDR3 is CASSPGMTYEQYF. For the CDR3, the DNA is TGTGCCAGCAGCCCAGGCATGACCTACGAGCAGTACTTC. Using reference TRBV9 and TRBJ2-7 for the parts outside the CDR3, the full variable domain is DSGVTQTPKHLITATGQRVTLRCSPRSGDLSVYWYQQSLDQGLQFLIQYYNGEERAKGNILERFSAQQFPDLHSELNLSSLELGDSALYFCASSPGMTYEQYFGPGTRLTVT.

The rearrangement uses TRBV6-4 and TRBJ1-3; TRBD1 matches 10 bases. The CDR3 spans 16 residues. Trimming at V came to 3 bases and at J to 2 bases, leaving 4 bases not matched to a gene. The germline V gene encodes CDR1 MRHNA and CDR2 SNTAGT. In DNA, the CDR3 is TGTGCCAGCAGTGAGCGACAGGGGGCGGCTGGAAACACCATATATTTT. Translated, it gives CASSERQGAAGNTIYF.

The CDR3 nucleotides are TGTGCCAGCCGGGACAGGTCGGGGGAGAAGCAGTACTTC. Protein sequence: CASRDRSGEKQYF. V and J are TRBV21-1 and TRBJ2-7; TRBD1, as called in the table, went unchecked against the DNA. TRBV21-1 is a listed pseudogene. The CDR3 has 13 amino acids.